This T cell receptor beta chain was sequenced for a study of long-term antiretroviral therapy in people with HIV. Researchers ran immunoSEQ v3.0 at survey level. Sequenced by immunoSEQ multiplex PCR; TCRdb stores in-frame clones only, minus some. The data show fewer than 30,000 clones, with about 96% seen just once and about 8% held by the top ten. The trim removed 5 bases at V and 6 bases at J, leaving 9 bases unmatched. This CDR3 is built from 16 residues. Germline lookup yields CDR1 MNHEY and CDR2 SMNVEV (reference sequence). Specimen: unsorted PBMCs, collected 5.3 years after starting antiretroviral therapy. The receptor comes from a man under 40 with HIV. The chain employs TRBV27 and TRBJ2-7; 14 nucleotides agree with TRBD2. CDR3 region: CASSPGTSGRPPEQYF. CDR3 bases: TGTGCCAGCAGTCCTGGGACTAGCGGGAGACCTCCCGAGCAGTACTTC.